One and the same sample provided the 13 T cell receptor beta chains below, sequenced in a study of long-term antiretroviral therapy in people with HIV. Investigators performed immunoSEQ version v3.0 at survey level. Clones were sequenced by immunoSEQ multiplex PCR, and TCRdb holds only the in-frame ones, with some missing. Of roughly 14,000 clones in the sample, 70% to 85% were seen once. The sequencing here drew on unsorted PBMCs, taken 1.3 years before starting antiretroviral therapy. The receptor set was obtained from a middle-aged man with HIV.

The V call is TRBV30, the J call TRBJ1-2; D is uncertain. The germline V gene has CDR1 GTSNPN and CDR2 SVGIG (reference sequence). The CDR3 is 13 amino acids. The V end was cut by 0 bases, the J end by 8 bases, with 13 bases between. The CDR3 region is CAWSVFGGGGYTF. DNA for the CDR3: TGTGCCTGGAGTGTATTTGGAGGTGGCGGCTACACCTTC.

V is TRBV5-1 and J is TRBJ1-5; TRBD1 agrees at 7 bases. The germline V gene has CDR1 SGHRS and CDR2 YFSETQ. Trimming took 0 bases from V and 2 from J; bases not matched to a gene: 2. This CDR3 has 15 residues. The CDR3 reads CASSLEGAGNQPQHF. The CDR3 nucleotides are TGCGCCAGCAGCTTGGAGGGGGCTGGCAATCAGCCCCAGCATTTT.

The V gene is TRBV13, the J gene TRBJ1-1; D gene uncertain. Between the trimmed V and J ends, which lost 5 bases and 0 bases, there was a span of 13 bases. The CDR3 has 15 residues. The germline gives CDR1 PRHDT, CDR2 FYEKMQ (reference sequence). The CDR3 spells CASSLTDGLNTEAFF. The CDR3 DNA reads TGTGCCAGCAGCCTAACCGACGGCCTGAACACTGAAGCTTTCTTT.

The J gene is TRBJ1-5, the V gene TRBV2; a weak D match, TRBD1 (6 bases). The germline gives CDR1 SNHLY, CDR2 FYNNEI. CDR3 length: 14 residues. V was shortened by 7 bases and J by 4 bases, with 14 bases between the two germline ends. The CDR3 sequence: CASKRGAGNQPQHF. The CDR3 nucleotides read TGTGCCAGCAAGCGGGGGGCGGGTAATCAGCCCCAGCATTTT.

The chain uses TRBV27 and TRBJ2-7; no firm D call. Per germline, CDR1 MNHEY and CDR2 SMNVEV (reference sequence). V gave up 2 bases and J gave up 4 bases, with 15 bases separating them. The CDR3 spans 15 residues. The CDR3 nucleotides read TGTGCCAGCAGTTTAAATCCGTCAGGACCGTACGAGCAGTACTTC. Protein: CASSLNPSGPYEQYF.

The chain carries TRBV11-2 and TRBJ2-7, with 7 bases identical to TRBD1. This CDR3 region has 13 residues. Trimming at V came to 5 bases and at J to 4 bases, leaving 5 bases not matched to a gene. Germline V CDR1 and CDR2: SGHAT, FQNNGV. The CDR3: CASSQNRGYEQYF. For the CDR3, the DNA is TGTGCCAGCAGCCAGAACAGGGGATACGAGCAGTACTTC.

This clone qualifies as medium-sized (0.01 to 0.1%). The gene calls are TRBV5-4 and TRBJ2-7; D is perhaps TRBD2 (6 bases). CDR1 is SGHNT and CDR2 is YYREEE in the germline V gene (reference sequence). Deletions cut 1 base from V and 2 bases from J, with 13 bases between. The CDR3 covers 15 residues. The CDR3 coding sequence is TGTGCCAGCAGCTTGCGCGGGGCGTTCACCTACGAGCAGTACTTC. Its protein product is CASSLRGAFTYEQYF.

The chain carries TRBV6-1 and TRBJ2-7, with 8 bases identical to TRBD2. Germline CDR1 MNHNS, CDR2 SASEGT. V was pared by 5 bases and J by 1 base, with 1 base of the junction left unmatched. This CDR3 is 13 amino acids long. The CDR3 sequence: CASSRGGSYEQYF. CDR3 sequence (DNA): TGTGCCAGCAGTCGGGGGGGTTCCTACGAGCAGTACTTC.

The table lists this clone with a few counts. J is TRBJ2-7 and V is TRBV10-3; 8 positions agree with TRBD2. CDR1 and CDR2 (germline): ENHRY, SYGVKD. J gave up 1 base and V 4 bases, and 6 bases lay outside the gene matches. This CDR3 comprises 15 residues. The CDR3 DNA follows: TGTGCCATCAGTGGGACCGGGACTAGGTCCTACGAGCAGTACTTC. Translation: CAISGTGTRSYEQYF.

This clone occurred a few times. The chain joins TRBV10-1 to TRBJ2-3; perhaps TRBD1 as D (6 bases). The CDR3 has 14 amino acids. Germline CDR1 is WNHNN and CDR2 is SYGVQD (reference sequence). Trimming stripped 8 bases from V and 6 bases from J, with 18 bases between. DNA for the CDR3: TGCGCCAGCGGGATGGACAGTGCATCGGATACGCAGTATTTT. This translates into CASGMDSASDTQYF.

V is TRBV2 and J is TRBJ2-2; D unclear. V lost 5 bases and J 0 bases, leaving 7 bases between the germline ends. This CDR3 has 14 amino acids. Looked up from germline, CDR1 is SNHLY and CDR2 is FYNNEI. The CDR3 loop reads CASSPTANTGELFF. DNA for the CDR3: TGTGCCAGCAGTCCTACAGCGAACACCGGGGAGCTGTTTTTT.

There are a few counts of this clone. This chain joins TRBV4-1 and TRBJ1-1; possible D gene TRBD1, 6 bases. Germline V CDR1 and CDR2: MGHRA, YSYEKL. V lost 0 bases and J 2 bases, leaving 13 bases between the germline ends. This CDR3 is built from 16 residues. Here the CDR3 DNA reads TGCGCCAGCAGCCAAGATCAATGGGGGGCAAACACTGAAGCTTTCTTT. Protein sequence: CASSQDQWGANTEAFF.

The chain couples TRBV4-2 to TRBJ1-2, with a possible D match to TRBD1 (6 bases). The V gene's germline CDR1 is LGHNA and CDR2 YNFKEQ. V lost 0 bases to trimming and J lost 4 bases, with 15 bases between them. The length of the CDR3 is 16 residues. CDR3 protein: CASSQEAGAVAYGYTF. The CDR3 bases are TGTGCCAGCAGCCAAGAGGCAGGGGCAGTTGCCTATGGCTACACCTTC.